Listed below are T cell receptor beta chains from one sample, sequenced in a study of OX40 agonist ivuxolimab in advanced cancers. Here immunoSEQ multiplex PCR was the method, and the copy in TCRdb shows in-frame clones only, minus some. The sample gives fewer than 100,000 clones, roughly four fifths of which show up once; approximately 0.44% is in the top ten. Source: CD4+ or CD8+ T cells sorted from blood, taken in a trial of the OX40 agonist ivuxolimab. These receptors were obtained from an adult with an advanced solid tumor such as melanoma, head and neck, liver or kidney cancer. Both conserved end residues are part of each CDR3. A D gene is named only where the DNA matches it firmly. Only part of the rows carry a size: once, few, many, or a class if the clone is expanded.

V,D,size,J,CDR3,DNA
TRBV13,NA,NA,TRBJ1-2,CASIRQPNNYGYTF,TGTGCCAGCATCCGCCAGCCGAATAACTATGGCTACACCTTC
TRBV7-3,NA,once,TRBJ2-6,CASSSFRHLNGANVLTF,TGTGCCAGCAGCTCCTTTAGGCACCTTAATGGGGCCAACGTCCTGACTTTC
TRBV29-1,NA,NA,TRBJ2-3,CSSSQADTQYF,TGCAGCTCCTCTCAGGCGGATACGCAGTATTTT
TRBV28,TRBD1,once,TRBJ2-2,CASMGRQGITGELFF,TGTGCCAGTATGGGGAGACAGGGGATCACCGGGGAGCTGTTTTTT
TRBV2,NA,NA,TRBJ1-6,CASTPRGRADSPLHF,TGTGCCAGCACTCCGAGGGGACGGGCCGATTCACCCCTCCACTTT
TRBV2,TRBD1,NA,TRBJ2-7,CASRRQGYEQYF,TGTGCCAGCAGGAGACAGGGCTACGAGCAGTACTTC
TRBV5-1,NA,NA,TRBJ2-3,CASRDSPVPNTDTQYF,TGCGCCAGCAGGGACAGCCCGGTCCCCAACACAGATACGCAGTATTTT
TRBV28,NA,medium-sized,TRBJ1-2,CASSSPYIGYTF,TGTGCCAGCAGTTCCCCGTACATTGGCTACACCTTC
TRBV6-1,NA,NA,TRBJ1-2,CASSEGKTSGYTF,TGTGCCAGCAGTGAAGGCAAAACTAGTGGCTACACCTTC
TRBV13,NA,NA,TRBJ2-5,CASSRTRGGGGETQYF,TGTGCCAGCAGCCGGACCCGGGGAGGCGGAGGAGAGACCCAGTACTTC
TRBV7-3,NA,many,TRBJ2-2,CASGTLNTGELFF,TGTGCCAGCGGGACTCTAAACACCGGGGAGCTGTTTTTT
TRBV4-1,NA,NA,TRBJ1-2,CASSQDRLGGYTF,TGCGCCAGCAGCCAGGATAGACTGGGGGGCTACACCTTC
TRBV27,TRBD1,NA,TRBJ1-1,CASSPHRGRGTEAFF,TGTGCCAGCAGTCCCCACAGGGGGCGGGGGACTGAAGCTTTCTTT
TRBV27,NA,NA,TRBJ2-7,CASSFERSSYEQYF,TGTGCCAGCAGTTTTGAGAGAAGCTCCTACGAGCAGTACTTC
TRBV11-3,NA,NA,TRBJ2-1,CASSLVPKNEQFF,TGTGCCAGCAGCTTAGTCCCGAAAAATGAGCAGTTCTTC
TRBV28,TRBD1,NA,TRBJ1-5,CASSTRRQGPNQPQHF,TGTGCCAGCAGTACTCGAAGACAGGGCCCCAATCAGCCCCAGCATTTT
TRBV27,NA,NA,TRBJ2-5,CASSSGRRETQYF,TGTGCCAGCAGTTCGGGGCGTCGGGAGACCCAGTACTTC
TRBV30,NA,NA,TRBJ1-5,CAWSDNYGNQPQHF,TGTGCCTGGAGTGATAATTATGGGAATCAGCCCCAGCATTTT
TRBV18,NA,NA,TRBJ1-1,CASSPLLARRLTEAFF,TGTGCCAGCTCACCACTCTTGGCCCGCCGGCTGACTGAAGCTTTCTTT
TRBV28,NA,NA,TRBJ2-5,CASSGSRETQYF,TGTGCCAGCAGTGGTAGTAGGGAGACCCAGTACTTC
TRBV2,NA,NA,TRBJ1-5,CASQYSNQPQHF,TGTGCCAGCCAATATAGCAATCAGCCCCAGCATTTT
TRBV4-1,TRBD2,once,TRBJ2-1,CASSPYQAGVYNEQFF,TGCGCCAGCAGCCCCTACCAAGCGGGAGTGTACAATGAGCAGTTCTTC
TRBV5-1,NA,few,TRBJ2-5,CASSLGTGMGQETQYF,TGCGCCAGCAGCTTGGGAACAGGGATGGGACAAGAGACCCAGTACTTC
TRBV18,NA,NA,TRBJ1-3,CASSPGDTIYF,TGTGCCAGCTCCCCCGGGGACACCATATATTTT
TRBV19,NA,once,TRBJ1-1,CASSGYGGQRTEAFF,TGTGCCAGTAGTGGGTACGGGGGGCAAAGGACTGAAGCTTTCTTT
TRBV6-5,NA,NA,TRBJ1-6,CASSDRWSTSPLHF,TGTGCCAGCAGTGACAGGTGGTCAACGTCACCCCTCCACTTT
TRBV19,NA,NA,TRBJ1-2,CASSLQEKGDYGYTF,TGTGCCAGTAGTCTTCAGGAGAAAGGAGACTATGGCTACACCTTC
TRBV28,NA,NA,TRBJ1-2,CASSLVGGDYGYTF,TGTGCCAGCAGTTTGGTCGGGGGAGACTATGGCTACACCTTC
TRBV18,NA,NA,TRBJ2-3,CASSPLRLATDTQYF,TGTGCCAGCTCACCATTGAGGCTAGCAACAGATACGCAGTATTTT
TRBV7-6,NA,once,TRBJ1-1,CASSLSAGAQRNTEAFF,TGTGCCAGCAGCTTAAGCGCAGGGGCCCAACGGAACACTGAAGCTTTCTTT
TRBV5-1,TRBD2,NA,TRBJ2-1,CASSFTGGSNNEQFF,TGCGCCAGCAGCTTCACGGGAGGAAGCAACAATGAGCAGTTCTTC
TRBV20-1,NA,NA,TRBJ2-5,CSALGETQYF,TGCAGTGCCCTGGGAGAGACCCAGTACTTC
TRBV6-5,NA,NA,TRBJ1-4,CASALGVLNEKLFF,TGTGCCAGCGCCCTAGGTGTTTTAAATGAAAAACTGTTTTTT
TRBV27,TRBD2,NA,TRBJ2-7,CASSFGLAGGFRNEQYF,TGTGCCAGCAGTTTTGGGCTAGCGGGAGGATTCCGGAACGAGCAGTACTTC
TRBV5-6,NA,NA,TRBJ2-1,CASSSAKGSQFF,TGTGCCAGCAGCTCGGCCAAAGGGTCGCAGTTCTTC
TRBV7-9,NA,NA,TRBJ2-5,CASSRTKQETQYF,TGTGCCAGCAGTCGGACTAAACAAGAGACCCAGTACTTC
TRBV5-1,NA,NA,TRBJ1-2,CASSYYSSGYTF,TGCGCCAGCAGCTACTACAGTTCTGGCTACACCTTC
TRBV27,NA,NA,TRBJ2-2,CASSSGRAITGELFF,TGTGCCAGCAGTTCCGGACGAGCGATCACCGGGGAGCTGTTTTTT
TRBV2,NA,NA,TRBJ1-1,CASSQDRNTEAFF,TGTGCCAGCAGTCAGGACAGGAACACTGAAGCTTTCTTT
TRBV6-1,NA,NA,TRBJ1-1,CASSAPGTPNTEAFF,TGTGCCAGCAGTGCACCCGGGACACCGAACACTGAAGCTTTCTTT
TRBV27,NA,NA,TRBJ1-5,CASSTGMRNQPQHF,TGTGCCAGCAGTACAGGGATGCGCAATCAGCCCCAGCATTTT
TRBV15,NA,NA,TRBJ2-1,CATSRGGSYNEQFF,TGTGCCACCAGCAGAGGTGGGTCGTACAATGAGCAGTTCTTC
TRBV18,TRBD1,NA,TRBJ1-5,CASSPGQGMNQPQHF,TGTGCCAGCTCACCAGGACAGGGGATGAATCAGCCCCAGCATTTT